The rows below give T cell receptor beta chains drawn from one sample of a study of blood T cell repertoires in COVID-19. Profiling relied on immunoSEQ multiplex PCR, and the TCRdb table lists in-frame clones only, not all of them. This table has 250,000 to 300,000 clones, about 89% appearing once. Input material: peripheral blood. These receptors all stem from a woman in her thirties or forties who had recovered from COVID-19. Both conserved end residues are part of each CDR3. Each record gives: J gene, D gene, clone size, V gene, CDR3 protein, CDR3 DNA. D genes are given only for firm matches. Clone size appears in some rows only: once, few, many, or a class for an expanded clone.

J gene: TRBJ2-7
D gene: NA
clone size: NA
V gene: TRBV5-1
CDR3 protein: CASSSSSAPYEQYF
CDR3 DNA: TGCGCCAGCAGCTCCTCTAGCGCCCCCTACGAGCAGTACTTC

J gene: TRBJ2-2
D gene: NA
clone size: NA
V gene: TRBV19
CDR3 protein: CASSTQNTGELFF
CDR3 DNA: TGTGCCAGTAGTACCCAGAACACCGGGGAGCTGTTTTTT

J gene: TRBJ1-2
D gene: NA
clone size: NA
V gene: TRBV11-2
CDR3 protein: CASGGGADYGYTF
CDR3 DNA: TGTGCCAGCGGTGGGGGCGCTGATTATGGCTACACCTTC

J gene: TRBJ1-5
D gene: NA
clone size: NA
V gene: TRBV6-6
CDR3 protein: CASSLYVPGGDTPSQPQHF
CDR3 DNA: TGTGCCAGCAGTCTTTACGTCCCAGGTGGGGACACTCCATCTCAGCCCCAGCATTTT

J gene: TRBJ2-5
D gene: TRBD2
clone size: NA
V gene: TRBV24-1
CDR3 protein: CATSDRLAGGRETQYF
CDR3 DNA: TGTGCCACCAGTGACAGACTAGCGGGAGGGCGCGAGACCCAGTACTTC

J gene: TRBJ2-1
D gene: TRBD1
clone size: NA
V gene: TRBV28
CDR3 protein: CASSLGQAAPHEQFF
CDR3 DNA: TGTGCCAGCAGCTTGGGACAGGCAGCCCCCCATGAGCAGTTCTTC

J gene: TRBJ2-1
D gene: TRBD2
clone size: NA
V gene: TRBV18
CDR3 protein: CASSPASGVYNEQFF
CDR3 DNA: TGTGCCAGCTCACCAGCTAGCGGGGTCTACAATGAGCAGTTCTTC

J gene: TRBJ2-7
D gene: TRBD2
clone size: once
V gene: TRBV18
CDR3 protein: CASSPGTSAGEQYF
CDR3 DNA: TGTGCCAGCTCACCAGGGACTAGCGCGGGTGAGCAGTACTTC

J gene: TRBJ2-7
D gene: TRBD2
clone size: NA
V gene: TRBV7-2
CDR3 protein: CASSPPLGGRPYEQYF
CDR3 DNA: TGTGCCAGCAGCCCACCACTCGGCGGGAGGCCCTACGAGCAGTACTTC

J gene: TRBJ2-3
D gene: NA
clone size: NA
V gene: TRBV5-1
CDR3 protein: CASSSGAAASTDTQYF
CDR3 DNA: TGCGCCAGCAGCTCAGGGGCAGCAGCTAGCACAGATACGCAGTATTTT

J gene: TRBJ2-3
D gene: TRBD2
clone size: NA
V gene: TRBV5-1
CDR3 protein: CASSGGTSGIDTQYF
CDR3 DNA: TGCGCCAGCAGCGGGGGGACTAGCGGCATAGATACGCAGTATTTT

J gene: TRBJ1-1
D gene: NA
clone size: NA
V gene: TRBV20-1
CDR3 protein: CSAGSYTEAFF
CDR3 DNA: TGCAGTGCGGGCAGCTACACTGAAGCTTTCTTT

J gene: TRBJ2-3
D gene: TRBD2
clone size: NA
V gene: TRBV7-9
CDR3 protein: CASSPGLAETDTQYF
CDR3 DNA: TGTGCCAGCAGCCCGGGACTAGCGGAAACAGATACGCAGTATTTT

J gene: TRBJ2-7
D gene: NA
clone size: once
V gene: TRBV28
CDR3 protein: CASSLLSGEQYF
CDR3 DNA: TGTGCCAGCAGTTTACTCTCGGGGGAGCAGTACTTC

J gene: TRBJ2-5
D gene: TRBD1
clone size: few
V gene: TRBV30
CDR3 protein: CACVDRGKTQYF
CDR3 DNA: TGTGCCTGCGTGGACAGGGGAAAGACCCAGTACTTC

J gene: TRBJ2-7
D gene: NA
clone size: NA
V gene: TRBV3-1/TRBV3-2
CDR3 protein: CASSQLDRGANEQYF
CDR3 DNA: TGTGCCAGCAGCCAACTGGACCGGGGGGCCAACGAGCAGTACTTC

J gene: TRBJ2-1
D gene: TRBD1
clone size: NA
V gene: TRBV19
CDR3 protein: CASRDRGTQSSYNEQFF
CDR3 DNA: TGTGCCAGCCGGGACAGGGGCACCCAAAGCTCCTACAATGAGCAGTTCTTC

J gene: TRBJ2-7
D gene: NA
clone size: few
V gene: TRBV7-8
CDR3 protein: CASSLYGGGSTYEQYF
CDR3 DNA: TGTGCCAGCAGCTTATATGGGGGCGGTTCGACCTACGAGCAGTACTTC

J gene: TRBJ1-4
D gene: TRBD1
clone size: NA
V gene: TRBV19
CDR3 protein: CASRDRGNEKLFF
CDR3 DNA: TGTGCCAGTCGGGACAGGGGGAATGAAAAACTGTTTTTT

J gene: TRBJ1-4
D gene: NA
clone size: NA
V gene: TRBV7-9
CDR3 protein: CASSFVATNEKLFF
CDR3 DNA: TGTGCCAGCAGCTTCGTAGCAACTAATGAAAAACTGTTTTTT

J gene: TRBJ2-3
D gene: NA
clone size: once
V gene: TRBV18
CDR3 protein: CASSPDAPGVPGGRDTQYF
CDR3 DNA: TGTGCCAGCTCACCAGACGCCCCAGGGGTCCCAGGAGGTAGAGATACGCAGTATTTT

J gene: TRBJ1-6
D gene: TRBD1
clone size: few
V gene: TRBV4-1
CDR3 protein: CASSQDGGRTGNSPLHF
CDR3 DNA: TGCGCCAGCAGCCAAGATGGTGGGCGGACAGGAAATTCACCCCTCCACTTT

J gene: TRBJ2-2
D gene: TRBD1
clone size: NA
V gene: TRBV18
CDR3 protein: CASSPLGTGSTGELFF
CDR3 DNA: TGTGCCAGCTCACCACTAGGGACAGGGTCCACCGGGGAGCTGTTTTTT

J gene: TRBJ1-1
D gene: TRBD1
clone size: NA
V gene: TRBV4-2
CDR3 protein: CASSLGQGNTEAFF
CDR3 DNA: TGTGCCAGCAGCTTAGGACAGGGGAACACTGAAGCTTTCTTT

J gene: TRBJ2-5
D gene: TRBD2
clone size: NA
V gene: TRBV6-5
CDR3 protein: CASSLAGLMQETQYF
CDR3 DNA: TGTGCCAGCAGCTTAGCGGGACTTATGCAAGAGACCCAGTACTTC

J gene: TRBJ1-2
D gene: NA
clone size: NA
V gene: TRBV27
CDR3 protein: CASNPEALLNYGYTF
CDR3 DNA: TGTGCCAGCAACCCCGAAGCGCTTCTTAACTATGGCTACACCTTC

J gene: TRBJ2-3
D gene: NA
clone size: once
V gene: TRBV9
CDR3 protein: CASSVGGRATDTQYF
CDR3 DNA: TGTGCCAGCAGCGTAGGCGGGCGCGCAACAGATACGCAGTATTTT